A single count supports the clone carrying this T cell receptor beta chain. From blood CD8+ and CD4+ T cells, TCR beta sequences were generated. The diagnostic criteria for definite or probable disease, as recently defined, were met by the patients with Susac syndrome. The data derive from a study of CD8 T cells in Susac syndrome. About the research overall: Patients with Susac syndrome were therapy-naive, on corticosteroids, or on intravenous immunoglobulin alone at the time that blood was drawn.

This CDR3 has 12 amino acids. CDR1 is KGHSH, CDR2 LQKENI, per germline. Trimming removed 10 bases from V and 3 bases from J, with 12 bases in between. cDNA came from roughly 0.5 to 1 ug RNA primed by random hexamers. Amplification of TCR beta CDR3 used immunoSEQ multiplex PCR across 54 Vbeta and 13 Jbeta. TCRdb reanalysed the immunoSEQ multiplex PCR reads using MiXCR and keeps one entry per CDR3 protein. The data contain more than 85,000 distinct CDR3 sequences, about 94% of them singletons. This chain joins TRBV18 and TRBJ2-5, with D perhaps TRBD2 (6 bases). This TCR derives from a human donor with Susac syndrome. The sequenced material came from CD4+ T cells from PBMCs. The CDR3, as DNA: TGTGCCACCTCGGGAGCGGAAGAGACCCAGTACTTC. It codes for CATSGAEETQYF.